The 25 T cell receptor beta chains below were found in one sample sequenced in a study of T cell repertoires in cytomegalovirus infection (dated by TCRdb to about 2019). The treatment or condition label, read with the paper, signifies: in vitro stimulation with specific CMV peptide epitopes to enrich CMV-specific T cells. Their target antigens are unknown. Reads for this sample came from an Illumina HiSeq 1500. TCRdb cleaned the public reads at Q25 with fastp, built clones with MiXCR and kept in-frame beta chains. A single entry per CDR3 protein holds the most common genes and DNA from its merged rows. The sample table contains roughly 500,000 distinct CDR3 sequences; only one count was recorded for 30% to 35% of them. The leading ten clones occupy roughly a sixth of the sample. Sequenced material: cultured PBMCs, taken from culture after CMV antigen stimulation. These receptors were taken from a human donor in good health (CMV status not recorded). Some clones in this sample may be carry-over from other donors' samples.

The chain is built from TRBV12-3 or TRBV12-4 and TRBJ2-5; perhaps TRBD2 as D (6 bases). The CDR3 is made up of 15 amino acids. The V end lost 6 bases, the J end lost 3 bases, and 17 bases lay between the germline ends. CDR3 loop: CASSSIRLGEETQYF. CDR3 nucleotide sequence: TGTGCCAGCAGCTCCATTCGACTAGGGGAAGAGACCCAGTACTTC.

Many counts were recorded for this clonotype. This sequence joins TRBV7-9 and TRBJ2-1, with D perhaps matching TRBD1 (5 bases). Germline CDR1 and CDR2: SEHNR and FQNEAQ (reference sequence). Trimming pared 5 bases from V and 9 bases from J, leaving 17 bases between. CDR3 size: 14 residues. CDR3: CASSPGRRVGEQFF. CDR3 DNA sequence: TGTGCCAGCAGCCCAGGGCGTCGAGTAGGTGAGCAGTTCTTC.

This chain joins TRBV12-3 or TRBV12-4 and TRBJ2-3; D may be TRBD2 (6 bases). The CDR3 sequence is 15 residues long. V lost 3 bases and J lost 8, with 18 bases in between. In DNA form, the CDR3 reads TGTGCCAGCAGTTTTCGGGGGACCCCTCGTGGTACGCAGTATTTT. Its protein is CASSFRGTPRGTQYF.

This clonotype was observed a few times. The chain couples TRBV19 to TRBJ2-1; TRBD2 might be the D (6 bases). The germline gives CDR1 LNHDA, CDR2 SQIVND (reference sequence). V shed 3 bases and J shed 2 bases, with 11 bases lying between them. This CDR3 is 15 amino acids long. The CDR3 coding sequence is TGTGCCAGTAGTATTAACGGAGGGCCCTACAATGAGCAGTTCTTC. Encoded protein: CASSINGGPYNEQFF. Together with reference TRBV19 and TRBJ2-1, the CDR3 gives the full variable domain: DGGITQSPKYLFRKEGQNVTLSCEQNLNHDAMYWYRQDPGQGLRLIYYSQIVNDFQKGDIAEGYSVSREKKESFPLTVTSAQKNPTAFYLCASSINGGPYNEQFFGPGTRLTVL.

V and J are TRBV11-3 and TRBJ2-3; perhaps D is TRBD1 or TRBD2 (6 bases each). The germline CDR1 and CDR2 sequences are SGHNT and YENEEA. The V end lost 4 bases, the J end lost 4 bases, and 21 bases lay between the germline ends. This CDR3 has 17 residues. The chain's CDR3 is CASSSLSGAGQADTQYF. DNA for the CDR3: TGTGCCAGCAGCTCATTATCGGGGGCGGGACAAGCAGATACGCAGTATTTT.

The V and J genes are TRBV27 and TRBJ2-1, with 11 bases aligning to TRBD1. CDR1 and CDR2 (germline): MNHEY, SMNVEV (reference sequence). This CDR3 is built from 14 residues. Germline trimming cut 2 bases from V and 9 bases from J; bases unmatched to any gene: 3. Written as DNA, the CDR3 is TGTGCCAGCAGTTTAGGGACAGGGGGATCTGAGCAGTTCTTC. It codes for CASSLGTGGSEQFF.

The V call is TRBV19, the J call TRBJ2-2, with 8 bases fitting TRBD1. The V and J ends lost 5 bases and 7 bases, in that order; junction bases with no gene match: 12. CDR1 LNHDA and CDR2 SQIVND come from the germline V gene (reference sequence). This CDR3 is 16 amino acids long. CDR3 loop: CASSLSGTGLVGELFF. In DNA form, the CDR3 reads TGTGCCAGTAGTCTCTCCGGGACAGGTCTTGTCGGGGAGCTGTTTTTT.

This clonotype was seen a handful of times. An end of the junction does not agree with germline; a read error may underlie this. The DNA for the CDR3 is TGTGCCAGCACCTTAAACGGGGTTCGGGAGCAGTACTTC. This sequence encodes CASTLNGVREQYF. The rearrangement uses TRBV7-2 and TRBJ2-7, with D maybe TRBD2 (5 bases). CDR1 is SGHTA, CDR2 FQGNSA, per germline. The CDR3 is 13 amino acids.

This clonotype is medium-sized (0.01 to 0.1%) within its sample. The J gene is TRBJ1-3, the V gene TRBV7-2; D call uncertain. CDR1 is SGHTA, CDR2 FQGNSA, per germline. With 5 bases removed from V and 0 bases from J, the gap between germline ends came to 8 bases. The CDR3 extends over 14 amino acids. DNA for the CDR3: TGTGCCAGCAGCCCTCTGGGCTCTGGAAACACCATATATTTT. Translating gives CASSPLGSGNTIYF.

This chain connects TRBV19 to TRBJ2-7, with 8 bases that match TRBD1. The CDR3 is 12 amino acids. Germline V gene sequence: CDR1 LNHDA, CDR2 SQIVND (reference sequence). The trim removed 3 bases at V and 11 bases at J, leaving 6 bases unmatched. The CDR3 DNA follows: TGTGCCAGTAGTATTCCAGGGGGCGCAAAGTACTTC. Its protein product is CASSIPGGAKYF.

This clonotype was counted many times. This chain connects TRBV7-6 to TRBJ2-5, with 7 bases that match TRBD1. With 5 bases clipped from V and 2 bases from J, the junction kept 5 bases outside the gene matches. Germline-derived CDR1 and CDR2 are SGHVS and FNYEAQ. CDR3 length equals 14 residues. The CDR3 sequence: CASSMNRGQETQYF. The DNA for the CDR3 is TGTGCCAGCAGCATGAACAGGGGACAAGAGACCCAGTACTTC.

This chain connects TRBV12-3 or TRBV12-4 to TRBJ1-1, with D uncertain. The germline V and J ends were trimmed by 6 bases and 7 bases, with 18 bases remaining between them. The CDR3 consists of 14 residues. CDR3 residues: CASRASNGPFEAFF. The DNA for the CDR3 is TGTGCCAGCAGGGCCAGCAACGGGCCATTTGAAGCTTTCTTT.

V and J are TRBV28 and TRBJ1-2; 9 bases are a match to TRBD1. Losses at the gene ends were 5 bases for V and 6 bases for J; bases not matched to a gene: 7. The length of the CDR3 is 14 residues. Germline V gene data show CDR1 as MDHEN and CDR2 as SYDVKM. CDR3 protein: CASSPGQGINGYTF. In DNA, the CDR3 is TGTGCCAGCAGTCCAGGACAGGGGATAAATGGCTACACCTTC.

This clonotype has only a few counts. V and J are TRBV11-3 and TRBJ2-1; 7 bases align to TRBD2. The CDR3 is 15 residues long. The V gene's germline CDR1 is SGHNT and CDR2 YENEEA. With V trimmed by 5 bases and J by 6 bases, 10 bases remained unmatched. The CDR3 region is CASSPRGRVGNEQFF. Written as DNA, the CDR3 is TGTGCCAGCAGCCCCAGAGGGAGGGTTGGCAATGAGCAGTTCTTC. Full variable domain (remainder filled in from reference TRBV11-3 and TRBJ2-1): EAGVVQSPRYKIIEKKQPVAFWCNPISGHNTLYWYLQNLGQGPELLIRYENEEAVDDSQLPKDRFSAERLKGVDSTLKIQPAELGDSAVYLCASSPRGRVGNEQFFGPGTRLTVL.

This clonotype was seen a few times. The rearrangement uses TRBV28 and TRBJ1-2; D ambiguous. V was clipped by 7 bases and J by 8 bases, with 11 bases between them. Germline V CDR1 and CDR2: MDHEN, SYDVKM. CDR3 length: 11 amino acids. This CDR3 reads CASISVSGYTF. The CDR3 DNA sequence: TGTGCCAGCATATCCGTCAGCGGCTACACCTTC.

This clonotype appeared a few times. The chain couples TRBV7-2 to TRBJ2-5; D gene ambiguous. The V gene lost 6 bases and the J gene lost 5 bases, with 10 bases spanning the gap. This CDR3 contains 12 residues. Germline V CDR1 and CDR2: SGHTA, FQGNSA. CDR3 region: CASSNSFETQYF. Here the CDR3 DNA reads TGTGCCAGCAGTAACTCGTTCGAGACCCAGTACTTC.

This chain uses TRBV4-3 with TRBJ2-4; TRBD2 matches 8 bases. The ends lost 1 base at V and 7 bases at J; junction bases unmatched: 9. The CDR3 length is 16 residues. Germline V gene data show CDR1 as LGHNA and CDR2 as YSLEER. The CDR3 spells CASSQVPAGERNIQYF. The CDR3 nucleotides read TGCGCCAGCAGCCAAGTTCCAGCGGGAGAACGGAACATTCAGTACTTC.

This clonotype came up a few times. The chain links TRBV7-2 to TRBJ2-5; D gene uncertain. CDR1 and CDR2 from the germline V gene are SGHTA and FQGNSA. The CDR3 loop spans 12 amino acids. Trimming removed 5 bases at V and 5 bases at J, with 9 bases between. The CDR3 here is CASSLTRETQYF. The CDR3 DNA reads as TGTGCCAGCAGCCTGACCCGGGAGACCCAGTACTTC.

The V and J genes are TRBV6-1 and TRBJ2-6; D not certain. The V end was cut by 0 bases, the J end by 2 bases, with 5 bases between. Germline V CDR1 and CDR2: MNHNS, SASEGT. The CDR3 loop spans 15 amino acids. The CDR3 reads CASSEARTGANVLTF. The CDR3 bases are TGTGCCAGCAGTGAAGCGAGGACTGGGGCCAACGTCCTGACTTTC.

The V call is TRBV11-2, the J call TRBJ2-7, with a weak D call TRBD2 (5 bases). Germline CDR1 and CDR2: SGHAT and FQNNGV. Trimming removed 1 base from V and 3 bases from J, with 10 bases in between. The CDR3 length is 14 residues. The DNA of the CDR3 is TGTGCCAGCAGCTTAGGAGGGCCTTTCTACGAGCAGTACGTC. This codes for CASSLGGPFYEQYV.

This clonotype was observed many times. CDR3 amino acids: CASSRQLDEQFF. DNA of the CDR3: TGTGCCAGCAGTCGCCAACTAGATGAGCAGTTCTTC. The chain joins TRBV7-2 to TRBJ2-1, with D possibly being TRBD2 (5 bases). Trimming cost V 6 bases and J 8 bases, with 11 bases left between them. Per germline, CDR1 SGHTA and CDR2 FQGNSA. This CDR3 is built from 12 residues.

V gene TRBV10-2 combines with J gene TRBJ2-7, with 7 positions matching TRBD2. Unmatched junction bases numbered 5, after V lost 7 bases and J lost 2 bases. Germline V gives CDR1 WSHSY, CDR2 SAAADI. This CDR3 is built from 13 residues. CDR3 amino acids: CASMVAGAYEQYF. DNA of the CDR3: TGCGCCAGCATGGTAGCGGGTGCCTACGAGCAGTACTTC.

This clonotype was observed a handful of times. The chain couples TRBV29-1 to TRBJ2-7, with D possibly matching TRBD1 (7 bases). Germline V CDR1 and CDR2: SQVTM, ANQGSEA. The germline V and J ends were trimmed by 6 bases and 3 bases, with 21 bases remaining between them. The CDR3 has 15 amino acids. Here the CDR3 reads CSVWPRGTEFYEQYF. Written as DNA, the CDR3 is TGCAGCGTCTGGCCTCGGGGGACAGAATTCTACGAGCAGTACTTC.

The genes are TRBV6-2 or TRBV6-3 and TRBJ2-6; possibly TRBD1 for D (6 bases). In germline, CDR1 is MNHEY, CDR2 SVGEGT. Trimming left V 7 bases short and J 0 bases short, with 25 bases between. This CDR3 contains 20 residues. CDR3 amino acids: CASISLDTWDTSSGANVLTF. The CDR3 DNA reads TGTGCCAGCATCTCATTGGACACCTGGGACACTAGCTCTGGGGCCAACGTCCTGACTTTC.

In nucleotides, the CDR3 is TGTGCCAGCAGTTACGGGACTAGCGGAGCCTTTCAAGAGACCCAGTACTTC. Translating gives CASSYGTSGAFQETQYF. This chain uses TRBV6-5 with TRBJ2-5; 11 bases are a match to TRBD2. The CDR3 loop spans 17 amino acids. Germline assignment: CDR1 MNHEY and CDR2 SVGAGI. V shed 2 bases, J shed 2 bases, and the junction held 7 bases outside the gene matches.